This record looks at one T cell receptor (beta chain) sequence and its context. No antigen is known for it. It was by 5' RACE with UMI labels that the TRB cDNA libraries were prepared. TCRdb re-analyzed the 5' RACE reads; it lists each CDR3 protein once, without DNA. The table lists approximately 130,000 distinct CDR3 sequences. Germline lookup yields CDR1 SQVTM and CDR2 ANQGSEA. This CDR3 has 11 amino acids. These data are taken from a study of CXCR3-negative and CXCR3-positive naive CD8 T cells. Turning to the study itself: Libraries each contributed about 1.5 +/- 0.3 million TRB reads, for around 130 million in total. Study results and caveats: Hydrophobicity was higher for TRB CDR3s found in CXCR3-positive naive cells than in CXCR3-negative naive cells. With surface CD5 comparable between naive subsets, TCR strength was estimated using properties derived from the TRB CDR3. Naive subsets were similarly diverse, while memory CD8+ repertoires were much less diverse.

Sequences were obtained from naive CXCR3+ CD8+ T cells from blood. The subset was: CD45RO-CCR7+CD27+CD95- naive CD8+ T cells expressing CXCR3 (TNR3+). The chain carries TRBV29-1 and TRBJ2-1. This clonotype originated in a human donor in good health. Some clones in this sample may be carry-over from other donors' samples. The CDR3 sequence is CSVVQNNEQFF.